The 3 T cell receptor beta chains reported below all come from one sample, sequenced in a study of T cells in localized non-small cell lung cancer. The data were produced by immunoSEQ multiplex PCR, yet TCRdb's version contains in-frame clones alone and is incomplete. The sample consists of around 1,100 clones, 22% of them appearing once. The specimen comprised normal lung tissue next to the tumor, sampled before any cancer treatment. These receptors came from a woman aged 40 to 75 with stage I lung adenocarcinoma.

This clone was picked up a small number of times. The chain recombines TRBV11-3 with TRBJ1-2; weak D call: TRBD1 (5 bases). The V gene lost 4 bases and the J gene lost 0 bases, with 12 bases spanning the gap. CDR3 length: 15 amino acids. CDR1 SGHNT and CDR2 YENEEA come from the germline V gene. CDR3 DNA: TGTGCCAGCAGCTCCGGACACAATTCTAACTATGGCTACACCTTC. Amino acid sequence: CASSSGHNSNYGYTF.

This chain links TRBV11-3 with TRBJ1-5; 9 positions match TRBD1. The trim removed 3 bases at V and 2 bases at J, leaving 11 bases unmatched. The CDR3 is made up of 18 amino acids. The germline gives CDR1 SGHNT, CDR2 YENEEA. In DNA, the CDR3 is TGTGCCAGCAGCTTGACCGGGACAGGGTTTGATGGCAATCAGCCCCAGCATTTT. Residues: CASSLTGTGFDGNQPQHF. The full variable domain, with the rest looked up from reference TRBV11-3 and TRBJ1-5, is EAGVVQSPRYKIIEKKQPVAFWCNPISGHNTLYWYLQNLGQGPELLIRYENEEAVDDSQLPKDRFSAERLKGVDSTLKIQPAELGDSAVYLCASSLTGTGFDGNQPQHFGDGTRLSIL.

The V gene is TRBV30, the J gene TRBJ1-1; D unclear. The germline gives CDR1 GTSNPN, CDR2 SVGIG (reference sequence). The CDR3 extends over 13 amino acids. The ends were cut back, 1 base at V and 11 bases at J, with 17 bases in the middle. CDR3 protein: CAWSGNQALGAFF. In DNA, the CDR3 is TGTGCCTGGAGTGGCAACCAGGCTCTGGGGGCTTTCTTT.